This T cell receptor (beta chain) was sequenced for a study of identical twins. MiXCR was run by TCRdb on the 5' RACE reads, yielding one entry per CDR3 protein. There are some 300,000 distinct CDR3 sequences in the sample; about 12% occur only once, and just over 7% lies in the top ten. V lost 5 bases and J lost 0, with 13 bases in between. The CDR3 is made up of 15 amino acids. This clonotype was counted only a few times. The same sample was also studied in work on yellow fever vaccine responses in identical twins.

The receptor was isolated from a woman in her late teens or twenties in good health. This chain uses TRBV12-3 or TRBV12-4 with TRBJ1-1; D remains ambiguous. Sequencing was done on a sample of CD8+ T cells sorted from blood. The CDR3 sequence is CASSPLLGMNTEAFF. The DNA of the CDR3 is TGTGCCAGCAGTCCTCTCTTGGGCATGAACACTGAAGCTTTCTTT.